Reported below is one T cell receptor (beta chain). This sample is drawn from a study of OX40 agonist ivuxolimab in advanced cancers. Method: immunoSEQ multiplex PCR; TCRdb's copy keeps in-frame clones and lacks some. The repertoire consists of tens of thousands of clones, with about 90% occurring once and the leading ten covering over 4%. CDR3 size: 16 residues. Unmatched junction bases numbered 4, after V lost 3 bases and J lost 1 base. CDR1 and CDR2 (germline): KGHSH, LQKENI. The clonotype comes from an adult with an advanced solid tumor such as melanoma, head and neck, liver or kidney cancer. The input for sequencing was CD4+ or CD8+ T cells sorted from blood, taken in a trial of the OX40 agonist ivuxolimab. This chain links TRBV18 with TRBJ2-2; 8 nucleotides match TRBD1. The DNA of the CDR3 is TGTGCCAGCTCACCCGGACAGGGCCAGAACACCGGGGAGCTGTTTTTT. Encoded protein: CASSPGQGQNTGELFF.